A selection of T cell receptor beta chains follows, all from one sample in a study of shared clonotypes between healthy human individuals. The assay was immunoSEQ multiplex PCR, and TCRdb's table has in-frame clones only and misses some. The table records about 2.4 million clones, roughly 93% of them present only once. Sequenced input: naive CD4+ T cells from PBMCs. The origin of the receptors is a man younger than 35 in good health. Some clones in this sample may be carry-over from other donors' samples. Each CDR3 is given with its conserved first and last residue. The D gene is left open where the match is weak. The size of a clone is reported for some rows only, either as once, few or many, or as a class for expanded clones.

V,size,J,D,DNA,CDR3
TRBV30,NA,TRBJ2-5,NA,TGTGCCTGGAGTCCGGAGTGGGGTCGGAAGACCCAGTACTTC,CAWSPEWGRKTQYF
TRBV18,NA,TRBJ2-1,NA,TGTGCCAGCTCACCATTCAACGGGGGCGGTGAGCAGTTCTTC,CASSPFNGGGEQFF
TRBV6-5,NA,TRBJ2-7,TRBD2,TGTGCCAGCAGTCGGACTAGCGGGCTTTACGAGCAGTACTTC,CASSRTSGLYEQYF
TRBV19,NA,TRBJ1-4,NA,TGTGCCAGTACCTCAATTGACAGGCCCTATAATGAAAAACTGTTTTTT,CASTSIDRPYNEKLFF
TRBV6-1,NA,TRBJ2-5,TRBD2,TGTGCCAGCAGCCGGGACTACAGGGAGACCCAGTACTTC,CASSRDYRETQYF
TRBV5-1,NA,TRBJ2-6,TRBD1,TGCGCCAGCAGCTTGGCCGGGACAGGGTTGGGCTCTGGGGCCAACGTCCTGACTTTC,CASSLAGTGLGSGANVLTF
TRBV30,NA,TRBJ1-4,TRBD1,TGTGCCTGGAGTACCGGGACAGCTAATGAAAAACTGTTTTTT,CAWSTGTANEKLFF
TRBV25-1,NA,TRBJ2-2,NA,TGTGCCAGCAGTTTGGGGAGGGGGGTACGGACAACGACCGGGGAGCTGTTTTTT,CASSLGRGVRTTTGELFF
TRBV6-5,once,TRBJ2-7,NA,TGTGCCAGCAGACTACGGGCGGGGTACTACGAGCAGTACTTC,CASRLRAGYYEQYF
TRBV9,NA,TRBJ1-2,NA,TGTGCCAGCAGCCCTCAATTTTCACCCAACTATGGCTACACCTTC,CASSPQFSPNYGYTF
TRBV10-3,NA,TRBJ2-7,TRBD1,TGTGCCACCCGAGGGTGGACAGGCGACTACGAGCAGTACTTC,CATRGWTGDYEQYF
TRBV5-1,NA,TRBJ1-4,TRBD1,TGCGCCAGCAGCGCCGGGACAGCTAATGAAAAACTGTTTTTT,CASSAGTANEKLFF
TRBV5-1,NA,TRBJ2-5,NA,TGCGCCAGCAGTCCCGAGGGTAGTGCCCAGTACTTC,CASSPEGSAQYF
TRBV5-1,NA,TRBJ2-7,TRBD2,TGCGCCAGCGCTAGCGGGAGGGTACCCTACGAGCAGTACTTC,CASASGRVPYEQYF
TRBV7-6,NA,TRBJ2-1,NA,TGTGCCAGCAGCTTACTTCGGAATGAGCAGTTCTTC,CASSLLRNEQFF
TRBV7-3,NA,TRBJ2-2,TRBD2,TGTGCCAGCAGCTTATTGGCGGGAGCCTTGCCCGGGGAGCTGTTTTTT,CASSLLAGALPGELFF
TRBV18,NA,TRBJ2-2,NA,TGTGCCAGCTCAGCCGACCGAGGACAGAACACCGGGGAGCTGTTTTTT,CASSADRGQNTGELFF
TRBV2,NA,TRBJ2-7,NA,TGTGCCAGCAGTGCGGGAAGGGCCTACGAGCAGTACTTC,CASSAGRAYEQYF
TRBV7-3,NA,TRBJ1-1,TRBD1,TGTGCCAGCAGCGCTTGGACAGGGGGAGACACTGAAGCTTTCTTT,CASSAWTGGDTEAFF
TRBV4-1,NA,TRBJ2-5,NA,TGCGCCAGCAGCTTTCCAGCAGAGACCCAGTACTTC,CASSFPAETQYF
TRBV28,NA,TRBJ2-1,NA,TGTGCCAGCAGTTTATATAGGGGTTCCTCCGGTACTGAGCAGTTCTTC,CASSLYRGSSGTEQFF
TRBV4-3,NA,TRBJ1-6,NA,TGCGCCAGCAGCCAAGACGGCAGGGCTCCCGGTAATTCACCCCTCCACTTT,CASSQDGRAPGNSPLHF